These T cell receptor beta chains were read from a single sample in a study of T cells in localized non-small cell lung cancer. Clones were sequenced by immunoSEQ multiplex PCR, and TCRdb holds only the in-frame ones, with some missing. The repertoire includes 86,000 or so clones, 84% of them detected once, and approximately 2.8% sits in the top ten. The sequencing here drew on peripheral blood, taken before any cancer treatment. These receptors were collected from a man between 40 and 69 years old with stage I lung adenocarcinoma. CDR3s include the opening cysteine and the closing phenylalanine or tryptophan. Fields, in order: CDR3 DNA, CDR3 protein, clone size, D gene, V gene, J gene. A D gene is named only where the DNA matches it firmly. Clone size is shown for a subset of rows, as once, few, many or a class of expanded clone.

DNA: TGTGCCAGCAGCCGCTTCCAGGATACGCAGTATTTT; CDR3: CASSRFQDTQYF; size: .; D: .; V: TRBV13; J: TRBJ2-3
DNA: TGTGCCAGCAGCTTAGACAGGGTATATGGCTACACCTTC; CDR3: CASSLDRVYGYTF; size: few; D: .; V: TRBV7-8; J: TRBJ1-2
DNA: TGTGCCAGCAGCTTAGGGGACAGGGAATATGGCTACACCTTC; CDR3: CASSLGDREYGYTF; size: .; D: TRBD1; V: TRBV5-6; J: TRBJ1-2
DNA: TGCGCCAGCAGCCAGGACTGGATTGGAGAGACCCAGTACTTC; CDR3: CASSQDWIGETQYF; size: .; D: .; V: TRBV5-1; J: TRBJ2-5
DNA: TGTGCCAGCAGCTTCATACAGAATTCACCCCTCCACTTT; CDR3: CASSFIQNSPLHF; size: .; D: .; V: TRBV7-3; J: TRBJ1-6
DNA: TGTGCCAGCAGCTTGCAGGGTAACACTGAAGCTTTCTTT; CDR3: CASSLQGNTEAFF; size: .; D: .; V: TRBV7-9; J: TRBJ1-1
DNA: TGTGCCAGCAACCCCGGGACAGCGGGCCAAGAGACCCAGTACTTC; CDR3: CASNPGTAGQETQYF; size: few; D: .; V: TRBV2; J: TRBJ2-5
DNA: TGTGCCAGCAGCCCTGACCGGATGCCACAAGAGACCCAGTACTTC; CDR3: CASSPDRMPQETQYF; size: .; D: .; V: TRBV11-2; J: TRBJ2-5
DNA: TGTGCCAGTAGTATAGGAGACAAGGTCGTCGGGGTTGAAGGTACTCGGAACACCATATATTTT; CDR3: CASSIGDKVVGVEGTRNTIYF; size: .; D: .; V: TRBV19; J: TRBJ1-3
DNA: TGTGCCAGTAGTATTTCCCTAAATCAGCCCCAGCATTTT; CDR3: CASSISLNQPQHF; size: .; D: .; V: TRBV19; J: TRBJ1-5
DNA: TGTGCCAGCAGCCCCGGACACCAGAACACTGAAGCTTTCTTT; CDR3: CASSPGHQNTEAFF; size: once; D: .; V: TRBV7-9; J: TRBJ1-1
DNA: TGTGCCAGCAGTGAAGGCGGTAGCAATCAGCCCCAGCATTTT; CDR3: CASSEGGSNQPQHF; size: .; D: .; V: TRBV2; J: TRBJ1-5
DNA: TGTGCCAGCAGCCTTGGACCTAATCAGCCCCAGCATTTT; CDR3: CASSLGPNQPQHF; size: .; D: .; V: TRBV11-1; J: TRBJ1-5
DNA: TGTGCCATCAGGAACGCCGGGGAGCTGTTTTTT; CDR3: CAIRNAGELFF; size: few; D: .; V: TRBV10-3; J: TRBJ2-2
DNA: TGTGCCAGCAGCTTAGGAGGGCCCTTGGAGGGCGGAGAAAAAAACATTCAGTACTTC; CDR3: CASSLGGPLEGGEKNIQYF; size: .; D: .; V: TRBV7-2; J: TRBJ2-4
DNA: TGCGCCAGCTCCAGACTAGCGGGGCTTGTCGGGGAGCTGTTTTTT; CDR3: CASSRLAGLVGELFF; size: once; D: TRBD2; V: TRBV5-1; J: TRBJ2-2
DNA: TGTGCCAGCAGCTTAGGGCCCGAGCAGTACTTC; CDR3: CASSLGPEQYF; size: .; D: .; V: TRBV7-7; J: TRBJ2-7
DNA: TGTGCCAGCAGAGGACTAGCGGAAAACACAGATACGCAGTATTTT; CDR3: CASRGLAENTDTQYF; size: .; D: TRBD2; V: TRBV6-6; J: TRBJ2-3
DNA: TGTGCCAGCAGTACCAGACTAGGGGGGGCAGATACGCAGTATTTT; CDR3: CASSTRLGGADTQYF; size: .; D: .; V: TRBV28; J: TRBJ2-3
DNA: TGTGCCAGCAGCTTAAACCGACTACTAGCGGGGAGGAACACCGGGGAGCTGTTTTTT; CDR3: CASSLNRLLAGRNTGELFF; size: .; D: TRBD2; V: TRBV13; J: TRBJ2-2